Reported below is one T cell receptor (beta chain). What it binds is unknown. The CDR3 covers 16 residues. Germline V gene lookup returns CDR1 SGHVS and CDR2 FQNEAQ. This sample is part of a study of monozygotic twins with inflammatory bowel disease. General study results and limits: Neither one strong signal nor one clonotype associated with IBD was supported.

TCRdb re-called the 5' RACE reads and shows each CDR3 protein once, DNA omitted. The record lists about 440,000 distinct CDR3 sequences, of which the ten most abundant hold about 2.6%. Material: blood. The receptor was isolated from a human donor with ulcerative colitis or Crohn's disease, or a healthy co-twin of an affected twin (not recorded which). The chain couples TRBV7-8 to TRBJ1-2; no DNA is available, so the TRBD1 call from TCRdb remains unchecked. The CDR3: CASSPMSGQILYGYTF.